What follows describes a single T cell receptor beta chain. Its antigen is still unknown. Clones were sequenced by immunoSEQ multiplex PCR, and TCRdb holds only the in-frame ones, with some missing. Seen here are 2,500,000 or so clones, about 90% observed once, and the top ten hold 0.37%. This sample is part of a study of shared clonotypes between healthy human individuals. Overall study results and limits: Across a handful of donors, naive CD4 shared 5% to 6%, naive CD8 over 3%, memory CD4 less than 2.5%, memory CD8 around 0.36%. Generation probabilities of non-shared clonotypes were lower (relative to those shared by all four donors).

What was sequenced was naive CD4+ T cells from PBMCs. Described subset: CD45RA+ positively selected. The clonotype was recovered from a man aged 18 to 35 in good health. Some clones in this sample may be carry-over from other donors' samples.

For the CDR3, the DNA is TGCGCCAGCAGCTTTGGCGAACCGGGACAGGGAGCTTTCTTT. Amino acid sequence: CASSFGEPGQGAFF. This chain connects TRBV5-1 to TRBJ1-1; 9 bases align to TRBD1. Germline V gene sequence: CDR1 SGHRS, CDR2 YFSETQ. With V trimmed by 2 bases and J by 10 bases, 9 bases remained unmatched. This CDR3 has 14 residues.